This T cell receptor (beta chain) appears in the sequencing data of a study of blood T cell repertoires in COVID-19. Across the study: Donors in the United States, Italy and Spain gave samples during acute or convalescent COVID-19.

Some clones are missing from TCRdb's copy, which holds only in-frame ones; the method was immunoSEQ multiplex PCR. The sample gives 200,000 or so clones, 70% to 85% of which show up once; roughly 1.3% is in the top ten. Adults between roughly 18 and 95 years of age took part from 20 to 25 US areas. Cohorts were based on clinical histories the participants reported. V lost 3 bases, J lost 5 bases, and 6 bases stayed unmatched. Germline CDR1 and CDR2: MGHRA and YSYEKL. The CDR3 length is 15 residues. The sequencing input was PBMCs or T cells enriched from blood (not recorded which). V is TRBV4-1 and J is TRBJ1-4; 7 bases are shared with TRBD1. This clonotype originated in a woman between 40 and 55 years old with acute COVID-19. The CDR3 region has the DNA TGCGCCAGCAGCCATCGGACAGGAAAGAATGAAAAACTGTTTTTT. Amino acids: CASSHRTGKNEKLFF.